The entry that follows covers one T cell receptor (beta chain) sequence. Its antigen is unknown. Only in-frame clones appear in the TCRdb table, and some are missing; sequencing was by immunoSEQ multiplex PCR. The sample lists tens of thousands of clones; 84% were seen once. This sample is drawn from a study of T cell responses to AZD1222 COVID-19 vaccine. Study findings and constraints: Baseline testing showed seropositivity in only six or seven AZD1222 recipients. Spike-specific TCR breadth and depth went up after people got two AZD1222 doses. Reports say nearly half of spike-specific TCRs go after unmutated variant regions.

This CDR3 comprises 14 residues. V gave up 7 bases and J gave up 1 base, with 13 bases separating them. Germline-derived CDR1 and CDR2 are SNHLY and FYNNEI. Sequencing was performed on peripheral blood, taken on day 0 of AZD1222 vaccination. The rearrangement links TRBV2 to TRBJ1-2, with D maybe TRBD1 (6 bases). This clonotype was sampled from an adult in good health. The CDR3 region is CASIPDSYNYGYTF. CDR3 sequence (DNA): TGTGCCAGCATTCCGGACAGCTATAACTATGGCTACACCTTC.